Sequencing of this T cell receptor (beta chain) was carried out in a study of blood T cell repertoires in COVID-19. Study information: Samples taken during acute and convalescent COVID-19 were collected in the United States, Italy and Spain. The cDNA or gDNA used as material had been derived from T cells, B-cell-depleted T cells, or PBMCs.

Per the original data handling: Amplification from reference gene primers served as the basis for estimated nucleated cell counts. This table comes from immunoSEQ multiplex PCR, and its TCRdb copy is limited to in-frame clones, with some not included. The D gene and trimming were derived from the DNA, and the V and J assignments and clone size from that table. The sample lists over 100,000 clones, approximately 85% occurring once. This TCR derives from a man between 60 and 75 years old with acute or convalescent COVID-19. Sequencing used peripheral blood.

The CDR3 protein is CASSAPGGRNQPQHF. For the CDR3, the DNA is TGTGCCAGCAGCGCACCGGGAGGGCGCAATCAGCCCCAGCATTTT. V and J are TRBV7-2 and TRBJ1-5; D not resolved. Trimming took 5 bases from V and 2 from J, leaving 13 bases between them. CDR3 size: 15 residues. In germline, CDR1 is SGHTA, CDR2 FQGNSA.